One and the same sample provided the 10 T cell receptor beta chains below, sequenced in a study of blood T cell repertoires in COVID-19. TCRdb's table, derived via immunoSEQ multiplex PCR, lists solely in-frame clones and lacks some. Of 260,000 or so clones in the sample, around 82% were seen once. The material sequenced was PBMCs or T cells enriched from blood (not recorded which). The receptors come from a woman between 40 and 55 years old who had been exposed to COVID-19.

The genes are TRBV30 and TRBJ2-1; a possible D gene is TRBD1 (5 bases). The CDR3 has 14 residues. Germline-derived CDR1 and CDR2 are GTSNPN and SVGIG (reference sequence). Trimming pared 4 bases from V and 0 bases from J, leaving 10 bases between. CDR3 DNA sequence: TGTGCCTGGATTCAGGGCTTCTCCTACAATGAGCAGTTCTTC. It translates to CAWIQGFSYNEQFF.

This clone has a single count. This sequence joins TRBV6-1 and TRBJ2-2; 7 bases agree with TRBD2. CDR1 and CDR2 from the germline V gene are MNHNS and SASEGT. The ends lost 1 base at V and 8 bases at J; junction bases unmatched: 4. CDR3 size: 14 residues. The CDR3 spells CASSEGAGAGELFF. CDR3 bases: TGTGCCAGCAGTGAAGGGGCGGGAGCGGGGGAGCTGTTTTTT.

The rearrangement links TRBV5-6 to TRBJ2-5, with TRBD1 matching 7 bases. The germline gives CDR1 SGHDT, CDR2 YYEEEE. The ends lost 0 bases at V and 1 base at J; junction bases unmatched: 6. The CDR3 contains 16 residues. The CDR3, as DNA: TGTGCCAGCAGCTTGGCAGGGACAGATTCCCAAGAGACCCAGTACTTC. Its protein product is CASSLAGTDSQETQYF.

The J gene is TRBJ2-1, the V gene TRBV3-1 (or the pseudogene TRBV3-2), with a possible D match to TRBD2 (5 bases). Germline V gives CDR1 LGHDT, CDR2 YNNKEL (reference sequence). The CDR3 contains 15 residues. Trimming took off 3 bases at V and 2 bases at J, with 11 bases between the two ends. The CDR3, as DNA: TGTGCCAGCAGCCATACGGAGGCGGCCTACAATGAGCAGTTCTTC. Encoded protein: CASSHTEAAYNEQFF.

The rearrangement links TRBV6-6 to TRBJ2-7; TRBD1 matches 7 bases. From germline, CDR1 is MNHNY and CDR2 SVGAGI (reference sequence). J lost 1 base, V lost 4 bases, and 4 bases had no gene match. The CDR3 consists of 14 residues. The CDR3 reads CASSSHRGSYEQYF. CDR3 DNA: TGTGCCAGCAGTTCCCACAGGGGATCCTACGAGCAGTACTTC.

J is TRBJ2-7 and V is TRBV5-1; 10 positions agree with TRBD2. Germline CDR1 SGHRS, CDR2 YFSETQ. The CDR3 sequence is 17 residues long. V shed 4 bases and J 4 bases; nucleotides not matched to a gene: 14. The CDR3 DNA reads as TGCGCCAGCAGCCCGGGTCCCCGGCTAGCGGGGGAGTACGAGCAGTACTTC. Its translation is CASSPGPRLAGEYEQYF.

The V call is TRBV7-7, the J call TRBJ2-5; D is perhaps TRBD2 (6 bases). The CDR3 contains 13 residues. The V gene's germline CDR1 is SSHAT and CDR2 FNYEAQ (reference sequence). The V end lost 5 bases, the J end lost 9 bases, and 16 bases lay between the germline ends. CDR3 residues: CASSTPEGRAQYF. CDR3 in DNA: TGTGCCAGCAGCACCCCGGAGGGTCGGGCCCAGTACTTC.

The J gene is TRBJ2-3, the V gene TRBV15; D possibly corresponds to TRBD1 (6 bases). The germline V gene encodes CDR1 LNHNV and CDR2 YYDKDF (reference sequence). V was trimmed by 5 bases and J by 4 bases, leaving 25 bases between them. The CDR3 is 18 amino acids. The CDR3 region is CATSARYRDGINADTQYF. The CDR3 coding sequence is TGTGCCACCAGCGCCCGTTACAGGGATGGGATTAACGCAGATACGCAGTATTTT.

The chain's CDR3 is CASSLGQPPRQPQHF. The CDR3 DNA reads as TGTGCCAGCAGTCTCGGACAGCCGCCTCGGCAGCCCCAGCATTTT. This chain links TRBV28 with TRBJ1-5, with a tentative D call TRBD1 (6 bases). Trimming left V 5 bases short and J 7 bases short, with 18 bases between. The CDR3 is 15 residues long. Germline V gene data show CDR1 as MDHEN and CDR2 as SYDVKM.

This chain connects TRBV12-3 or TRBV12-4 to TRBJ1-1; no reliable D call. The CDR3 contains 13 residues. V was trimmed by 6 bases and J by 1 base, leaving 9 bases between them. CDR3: CASREVGNTEAFF. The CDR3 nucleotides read TGTGCCAGCAGGGAGGTCGGGAACACTGAAGCTTTCTTT.